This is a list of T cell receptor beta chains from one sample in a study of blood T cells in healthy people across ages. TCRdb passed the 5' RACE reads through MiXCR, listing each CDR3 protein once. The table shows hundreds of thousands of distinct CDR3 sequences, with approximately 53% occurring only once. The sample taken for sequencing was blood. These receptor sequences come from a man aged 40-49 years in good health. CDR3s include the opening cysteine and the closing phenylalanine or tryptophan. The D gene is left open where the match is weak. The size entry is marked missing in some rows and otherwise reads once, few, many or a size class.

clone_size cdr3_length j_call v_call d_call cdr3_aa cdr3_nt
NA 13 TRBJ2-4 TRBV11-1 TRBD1 CATGGQGVEEQYF TGTGCCACAGGTGGACAGGGGGTCGAGGAGCAGTACTTC
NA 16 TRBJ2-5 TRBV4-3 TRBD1 CASSQEYGTAQETQYF TGCGCCAGCAGCCAAGAGTACGGGACAGCCCAAGAGACCCAGTACTTC
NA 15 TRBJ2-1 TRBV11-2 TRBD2 CASSQREDSYTEQFF TGTGCCAGCAGCCAACGGGAGGACTCCTACACTGAGCAGTTCTTC
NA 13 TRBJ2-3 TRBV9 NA CASSEGSRDTQYF TGTGCCAGCAGCGAGGGGTCTCGGGATACGCAGTATTTT
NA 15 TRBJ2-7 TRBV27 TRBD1 CASSSRTGGGYEQYF TGTGCCAGCAGTTCGAGGACAGGGGGCGGGTACGAGCAGTACTTC
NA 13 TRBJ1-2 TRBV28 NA CASSLFVAYGYTF TGTGCCAGCAGTTTATTCGTCGCCTATGGCTACACCTTC
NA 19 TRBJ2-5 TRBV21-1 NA CASSQHPTLIVSRKETQYF TGTGCCAGCAGCCAACACCCAACCTTGATTGTGAGTCGGAAAGAGACCCAGTACTTC
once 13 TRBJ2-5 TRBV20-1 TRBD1 CSQGQGALGGQYF TGCAGTCAGGGACAGGGGGCATTAGGGGGCCAGTACTTC
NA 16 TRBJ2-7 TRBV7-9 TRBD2 CASSPKFSGRSHEQYF TGTGCCAGCAGCCCAAAATTTAGCGGGAGGTCGCACGAGCAGTACTTC
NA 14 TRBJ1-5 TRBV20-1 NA CSASSPGSNQPQHF TGCAGTGCTTCCTCCCCGGGCAGCAATCAGCCCCAGCATTTT
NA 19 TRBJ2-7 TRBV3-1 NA CASSQDQRSRGPSPYEQYF TGTGCCAGCAGCCAAGATCAGAGGTCCCGTGGGCCCTCCCCCTACGAGCAGTACTTC
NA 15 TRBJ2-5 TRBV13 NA CASSLAPFSGETQYF TGTGCCAGCAGCTTAGCCCCCTTTAGCGGAGAGACCCAGTACTTC
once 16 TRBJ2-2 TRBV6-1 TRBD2 CASKSGSGGNTGELFF TGTGCCAGCAAATCGGGATCGGGGGGAAACACCGGGGAGCTGTTTTTT
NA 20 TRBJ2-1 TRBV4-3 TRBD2 CASSQAALSSREGSYNEQFF TGCGCCAGCAGCCAAGCCGCCTTAAGTAGCCGGGAGGGCTCCTACAATGAGCAGTTCTTC
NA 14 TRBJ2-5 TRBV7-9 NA CASSLVTVPETQYF TGTGCCAGCAGCTTAGTCACAGTCCCCGAGACCCAGTACTTC
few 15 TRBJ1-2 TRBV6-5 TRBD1 CASRTRGSASSGYTF TGTGCCAGCAGAACCAGGGGGAGCGCGTCGTCTGGCTACACCTTC
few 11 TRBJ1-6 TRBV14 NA CASSQGSPLHF TGTGCCAGCAGCCAAGGCTCACCCCTCCACTTT
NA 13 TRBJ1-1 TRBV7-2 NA CASSLSMPPKAFF TGTGCCAGCAGCTTAAGCATGCCCCCGAAGGCTTTCTTT
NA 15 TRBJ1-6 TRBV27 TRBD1 CASSLTDRFLAPLHF TGTGCCAGCAGTTTAACGGACAGGTTCTTGGCACCCCTCCACTTT
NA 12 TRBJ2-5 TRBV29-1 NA CSVEAVYNEQYF TGCAGCGTTGAGGCGGTTTACAATGAGCAGTACTTC
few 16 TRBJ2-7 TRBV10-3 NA CAISESVGAAEYEQYF TGTGCCATCAGTGAGTCGGTAGGGGCAGCTGAGTACGAGCAGTACTTC
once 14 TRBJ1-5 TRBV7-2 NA CASSLVIRDQPQHF TGTGCCAGCAGCTTAGTTATCCGGGATCAGCCCCAGCATTTT
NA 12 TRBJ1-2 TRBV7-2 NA CASGSRLDGYTF TGTGCCAGCGGCTCCAGACTAGATGGCTACACCTTC
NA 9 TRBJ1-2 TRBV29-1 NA CSDLCGYTF TGCAGCGATCTGTGTGGCTACACCTTC
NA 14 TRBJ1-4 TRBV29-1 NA CSVEAPGGGDPLFF TGCAGCGTTGAAGCCCCTGGGGGAGGGGACCCTCTGTTTTTT
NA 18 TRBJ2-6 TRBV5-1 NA CASSLAEAGLPGANVLTF TGCGCCAGCAGCTTGGCCGAGGCAGGGCTCCCTGGGGCCAACGTCCTGACTTTC
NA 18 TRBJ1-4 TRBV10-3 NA CAISESGHSGTSNEKLFF TGTGCCATCAGTGAGTCGGGGCATAGTGGGACATCTAATGAAAAACTGTTTTTT
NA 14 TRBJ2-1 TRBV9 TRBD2 CASSLTSGGHEQFF TGTGCCAGCAGCCTAACTAGCGGGGGACATGAGCAGTTCTTC
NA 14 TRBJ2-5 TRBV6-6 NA CASSYRRTQETQYF TGTGCCAGCAGTTATCGACGGACCCAAGAGACCCAGTACTTC
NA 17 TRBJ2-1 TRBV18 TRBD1 CASSPRGTSSSYNEQFF TGTGCCAGCTCACCCAGGGGGACCTCGAGCTCCTACAATGAGCAGTTCTTC
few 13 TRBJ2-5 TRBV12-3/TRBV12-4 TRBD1 CASSLSAGGVQYF TGTGCCAGCAGTTTATCGGCAGGGGGCGTGCAGTACTTC
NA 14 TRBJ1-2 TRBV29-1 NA CSEQERAEGYGYTF TGCAGCGAGCAGGAGAGAGCGGAGGGCTATGGCTACACCTTC
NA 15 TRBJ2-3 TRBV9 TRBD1 CASSVRQGGTDTQYF TGTGCCAGCAGCGTTCGACAGGGGGGGACAGATACGCAGTATTTT
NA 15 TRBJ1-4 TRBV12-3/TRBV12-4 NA CASTRSGSTNEKLFF TGTGCCAGCACCCGGTCAGGCTCAACTAATGAAAAACTGTTTTTT
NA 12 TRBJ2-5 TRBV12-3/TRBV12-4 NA CASSPDVGRQYF TGTGCCAGCAGTCCCGATGTAGGTCGGCAGTACTTC
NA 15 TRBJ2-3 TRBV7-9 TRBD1 CASSFVQGGTDTQYF TGTGCCAGCAGCTTTGTCCAGGGGGGCACAGATACGCAGTATTTT